The 4 T cell receptor beta chains below all came from one sample that was sequenced in a study of cytomegalovirus exposure and HLA in healthy donors. PCR was performed using 60 Vbeta and 13 Jbeta primers. TCRdb keeps only in-frame clones here, not all; method: immunoSEQ multiplex PCR. The sample comprises over 150,000 clones, around 82% of which are singletons, and 0.38% rests with the top ten. Sequenced material: PBMCs. These receptors were collected from a boy between 2 and 10 years old in good health and CMV-seronegative.

The chain employs TRBV10-2 and TRBJ1-4; D not certain. The CDR3 runs 15 residues. Trimming pared 6 bases from V and 9 bases from J, leaving 20 bases between. Per the germline V gene, CDR1 is WSHSY and CDR2 is SAAADI. CDR3 loop: CASRVLGGLRKKLFF. The CDR3 DNA reads TGCGCCAGCAGAGTGCTAGGAGGGCTTAGGAAAAAACTGTTTTTT.

About this clone: Other DNA sequences in the same sample also yield this CDR3. V is TRBV5-4 and J is TRBJ1-5; 7 bases match TRBD1. V was clipped by 5 bases and J by 1 base; unmatched bases: 6. The CDR3 loop spans 15 amino acids. Germline-derived CDR1 and CDR2 are SGHNT and YYREEE (reference sequence). DNA for the CDR3: TGTGCCAGCAGTAACTCGGGACAGAGCAATCAGCCCCAGCATTTT. Translating gives CASSNSGQSNQPQHF.

This clone was counted between two and nine times. The rearrangement links TRBV5-1 to TRBJ2-7, with 7 positions matching TRBD1. Germline lookup yields CDR1 SGHRS and CDR2 YFSETQ. The CDR3 sequence is 14 residues long. V dropped 4 bases and J dropped 1; count of bases not matched to a gene: 5. Here the CDR3 reads CASSPGQESYEQYF. Written as DNA, the CDR3 is TGCGCCAGCAGCCCCGGACAGGAATCCTACGAGCAGTACTTC.

The rearrangement joins TRBV9 to TRBJ2-1; possibly TRBD2 for D (5 bases). CDR3 length: 16 residues. Per the germline V gene, CDR1 is SGDLS and CDR2 is YYNGEE. The germline V and J ends were trimmed by 0 bases and 2 bases, with 12 bases remaining between them. The CDR3 sequence: CASSVGQRLTYNEQFF. The CDR3 DNA is TGTGCCAGCAGCGTAGGCCAGCGGCTAACCTACAATGAGCAGTTCTTC.